This T cell receptor (beta chain) was obtained from a study of CD8 T cells in Susac syndrome. V lost 7 bases, J lost 2 bases, and 14 bases lay in between. Germline V gene lookup returns CDR1 LGHDT and CDR2 YNNKEL (reference sequence). This CDR3 has 15 residues. Reverse transcription of about 0.45 to 1 ug RNA was carried out with random hexamers. Amplification of TCR beta CDR3 spanned 54 Vbeta and 13 Jbeta via immunoSEQ multiplex PCR. Via MiXCR, TCRdb re-called the immunoSEQ multiplex PCR reads, giving one row per CDR3 protein. The sample consists of hundreds of thousands of distinct CDR3 sequences, 95% of them appearing once.

The sequenced material came from CD4+ T cells from PBMCs. The TCR comes from a human donor with multiple sclerosis. This chain joins TRBV3-1 and TRBJ2-2; weak D call: TRBD1 (6 bases). The DNA for the CDR3 is TGTGCCAGCACCACCGGGACACCAAACACCGGGGAGCTGTTTTTT. Translated, it gives CASTTGTPNTGELFF.